A single sample is the source of the 11 T cell receptor beta chains below, sequenced in a study of T-cell reconstitution after alpha-beta-depleted transplantation in children. Unique molecular identifiers were incorporated when the TCRbeta library was constructed. Each CDR3 protein gets one entry after TCRdb re-called the PCR reads with MiXCR. This sample has 490,000 or so distinct CDR3 sequences, with 10% found just once. The source was PBMCs, collected before TCRalphabeta/CD19-depleted stem cell transplant. The receptors shown here come from a child under 10 years old with inherited bone marrow failure, due to receive a stem cell transplant.

This clonotype was counted many times. The chain joins TRBV4-3 to TRBJ2-1; D is unclear. This CDR3 contains 17 residues. The germline gives CDR1 LGHNA, CDR2 YSLEER. The V and J ends lost 3 bases and 4 bases respectively, with 19 bases between them. The CDR3, as DNA: TGCGCCAGCAGCCAGACCCTCGGAGAGCCCCCTTACAATGAGCAGTTCTTC. The encoded protein is CASSQTLGEPPYNEQFF.

This clonotype occurred many times. The chain joins TRBV27 to TRBJ1-5, with D perhaps matching TRBD1 (5 bases). CDR1 and CDR2 (germline): MNHEY, SMNVEV (reference sequence). This CDR3 region has 14 residues. Trimming pared 0 bases from V and 4 bases from J, leaving 7 bases between. The CDR3 region has the DNA TGTGCCAGCAGTTTATCCAGGGTTAATCAGCCCCAGCATTTT. Its translation: CASSLSRVNQPQHF.

This clonotype was found many times. The chain has TRBV9 and TRBJ2-1; D is undetermined. Per the germline V gene, CDR1 is SGDLS and CDR2 is YYNGEE. Trimming stripped 1 base from V and 8 bases from J, with 13 bases between. The CDR3 totals 14 residues. CDR3 nucleotide sequence: TGTGCCAGCAGCGTAACTCCAGCGAGCGATGAGCAGTTCTTC. Residues: CASSVTPASDEQFF.

This chain links TRBV18 with TRBJ2-7; a possible D gene is TRBD2 (6 bases). Germline V lookup: CDR1 KGHSH, CDR2 LQKENI. This CDR3 comprises 16 residues. V gave up 3 bases and J gave up 8 bases, with 23 bases separating them. CDR3 nucleotide sequence: TGTGCCAGCTCACCGGCAAACCGGGACTGGGTAACCAAGCAGTACTTC. This translates into CASSPANRDWVTKQYF. The whole variable domain, filled in from reference TRBV18 and TRBJ2-7, reads NAGVMQNPRHLVRRRGQEARLRCSPMKGHSHVYWYRQLPEEGLKFMVYLQKENIIDESGMPKERFSAEFPKEGPSILRIQQVVRGDSAAYFCASSPANRDWVTKQYFGPGTRLTVT.

As for this clonotype: A read error may be the cause here, since a much bigger clone is one base away. The chain uses TRBV15 and TRBJ2-7; either TRBD1 or TRBD2 may fit D (5 bases each). The CDR3 runs 15 residues. Looked up from germline, CDR1 is LNHNV and CDR2 is YYDKDF (reference sequence). The CDR3, as DNA: TGTGCCACCAGCAGAGATGGCAGAAATAGGGACGAGCTGTACTTC. Its protein is CATSRDGRNRDELYF.

The V call is TRBV29-1, the J call TRBJ2-4; D is undetermined. The CDR3 runs 12 residues. V shed 5 bases and J shed 3 bases, with 8 bases lying between them. Germline CDR1 SQVTM, CDR2 ANQGSEA. The CDR3 here is CSVFFDKNIQYF. The CDR3 DNA sequence: TGCAGCGTTTTCTTTGACAAAAACATTCAGTACTTC.

In its sample, this clonotype was seen many times. The V call is TRBV28, the J call TRBJ2-2; D is unresolved. Trimming left V 8 bases short and J 5 bases short, with 9 bases between. Germline CDR1 reads MDHEN; CDR2 reads SYDVKM. CDR3 length equals 12 residues. The CDR3 DNA reads TGTGCCAGCTACGATAATACCGGGGAGCTGTTTTTT. It specifies CASYDNTGELFF.

Many counts were recorded for this clonotype. This chain's CDR3 is CASSQRGAGSIYEQYF. In nucleotides, the CDR3 is TGCGCCAGCAGCCAAAGGGGAGCGGGAAGTATCTACGAGCAGTACTTC. The gene calls are TRBV4-1 and TRBJ2-7; 7 bases match TRBD2. With V trimmed by 2 bases and J by 3 bases, 10 bases remained unmatched. This CDR3 is built from 16 residues. In germline, CDR1 is MGHRA, CDR2 YSYEKL.

This clonotype was seen at least ten times. The genes are TRBV12-3 or TRBV12-4 and TRBJ2-3; the D gene is possibly TRBD2 (6 bases). The CDR3 covers 16 residues. The V and J ends lost 1 base and 2 bases respectively, with 13 bases between them. The CDR3 sequence is CASSLVVLASTDTQYF. For the CDR3, the DNA is TGTGCCAGCAGTTTAGTAGTGCTAGCGTCCACAGATACGCAGTATTTT.

This clonotype was detected many times. The V call is TRBV12-3 or TRBV12-4, the J call TRBJ2-3, with 12 bases identical to TRBD2. The CDR3 totals 18 residues. J lost 2 bases, V lost 6 bases, and 12 bases had no gene match. This CDR3 reads CASRLSNRLAGVTDTQYF. Here the CDR3 DNA reads TGTGCCAGCAGACTATCTAATAGACTAGCGGGAGTCACAGATACGCAGTATTTT.

This clonotype was picked up a small number of times. This chain links TRBV4-3 with TRBJ2-7; 10 nucleotides align to TRBD1. The CDR3 length is 15 residues. CDR1 LGHNA and CDR2 YSLEER come from the germline V gene. Losses at the gene ends were 5 bases for V and 6 bases for J; bases not matched to a gene: 10. The CDR3 bases are TGCGCCAGCAGCTATGGACAGGGGGGATCCGGCGAGCAGTACTTC. Translated: CASSYGQGGSGEQYF.